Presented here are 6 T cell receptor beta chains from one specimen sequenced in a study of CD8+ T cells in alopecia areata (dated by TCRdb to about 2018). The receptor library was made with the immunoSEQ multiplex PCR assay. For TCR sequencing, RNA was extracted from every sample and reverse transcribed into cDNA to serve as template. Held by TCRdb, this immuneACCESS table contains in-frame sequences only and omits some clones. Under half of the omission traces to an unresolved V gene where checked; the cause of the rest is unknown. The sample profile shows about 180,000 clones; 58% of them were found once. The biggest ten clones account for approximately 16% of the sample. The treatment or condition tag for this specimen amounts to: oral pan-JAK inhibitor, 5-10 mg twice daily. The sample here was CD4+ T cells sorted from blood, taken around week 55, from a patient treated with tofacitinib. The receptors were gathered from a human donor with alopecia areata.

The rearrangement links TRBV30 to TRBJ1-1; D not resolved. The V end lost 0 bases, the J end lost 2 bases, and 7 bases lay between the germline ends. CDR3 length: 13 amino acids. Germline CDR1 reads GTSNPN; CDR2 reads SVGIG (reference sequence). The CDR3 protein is CAWSVQQNTEAFF. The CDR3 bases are TGTGCCTGGAGTGTTCAGCAAAACACTGAAGCTTTCTTT.

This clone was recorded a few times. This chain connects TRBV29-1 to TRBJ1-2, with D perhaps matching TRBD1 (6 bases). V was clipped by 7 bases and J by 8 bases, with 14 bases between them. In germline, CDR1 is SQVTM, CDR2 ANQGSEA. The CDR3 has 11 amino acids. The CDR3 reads CSARGAQGYTF. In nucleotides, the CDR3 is TGCAGCGCGAGGGGGGCGCAGGGCTACACCTTC.

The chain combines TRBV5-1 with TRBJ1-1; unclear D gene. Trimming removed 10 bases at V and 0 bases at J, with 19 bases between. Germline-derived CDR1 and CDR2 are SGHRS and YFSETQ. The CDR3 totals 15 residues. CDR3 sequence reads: CASRTDESLNTEAFF. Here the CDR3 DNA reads TGCGCCTCCAGGACGGACGAAAGCTTGAACACTGAAGCTTTCTTT.

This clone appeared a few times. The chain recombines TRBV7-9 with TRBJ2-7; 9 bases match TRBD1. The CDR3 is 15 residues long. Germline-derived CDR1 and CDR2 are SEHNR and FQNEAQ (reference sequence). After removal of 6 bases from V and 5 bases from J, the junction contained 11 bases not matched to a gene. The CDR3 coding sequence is TGTGCCAGCAGGCTGGGGGGACAGGGTAGCGACGAGCAGTACTTC. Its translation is CASRLGGQGSDEQYF. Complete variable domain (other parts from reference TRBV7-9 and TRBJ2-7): DTGVSQNPRHKITKRGQNVTFRCDPISEHNRLYWYRQTLGQGPEFLTYFQNEAQLEKSRLLSDRFSAERPKGSFSTLEIQRTEQGDSAMYLCASRLGGQGSDEQYFGPGTRLTVT.

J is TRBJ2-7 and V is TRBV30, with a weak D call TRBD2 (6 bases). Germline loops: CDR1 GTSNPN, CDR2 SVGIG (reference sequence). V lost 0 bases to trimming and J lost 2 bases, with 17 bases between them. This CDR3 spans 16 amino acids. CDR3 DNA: TGTGCCTGGAGTGTAGGAGGGGCAGGTCTAACCTACGAGCAGTACTTC. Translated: CAWSVGGAGLTYEQYF.

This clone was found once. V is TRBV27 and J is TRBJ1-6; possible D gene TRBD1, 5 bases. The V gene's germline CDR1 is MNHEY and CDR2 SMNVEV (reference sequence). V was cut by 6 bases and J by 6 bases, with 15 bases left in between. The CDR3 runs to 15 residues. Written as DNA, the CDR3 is TGTGCCAGCAGGGGCACCGGGACCGTTAATTCACCCCTCCACTTT. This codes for CASRGTGTVNSPLHF.